The clone carrying this T cell receptor (beta chain) was seen at least ten times. This sample stems from a study of CD8+CD57+ T cells in acquired aplastic anemia. TCR beta VDJ and CDR3 profiling used genomic DNA as template. TCRdb ran MiXCR on the reads and lists one entry per CDR3 protein. The sample has 250,000 to 350,000 distinct CDR3 sequences, around 60% seen once. Trimming cost V 3 bases and J 3 bases; bases outside gene matches: 6. This CDR3 region has 14 residues. Germline CDR1 reads DFQATT; CDR2 reads SNEGSKA (reference sequence). The sequenced sample consisted of sorted CD4+, CD8+, or CD8+CD57+ T cells (not recorded which) from PBMCs. The receptor's source is a human donor with severe aplastic anemia or a healthy control (not recorded which). The chain couples TRBV20-1 to TRBJ2-7; 9 bases map to TRBD2. The chain's CDR3 is CSASPGLAIYEQYF. CDR3 coding DNA: TGCAGTGCTAGCCCGGGACTAGCAATCTACGAGCAGTACTTC.